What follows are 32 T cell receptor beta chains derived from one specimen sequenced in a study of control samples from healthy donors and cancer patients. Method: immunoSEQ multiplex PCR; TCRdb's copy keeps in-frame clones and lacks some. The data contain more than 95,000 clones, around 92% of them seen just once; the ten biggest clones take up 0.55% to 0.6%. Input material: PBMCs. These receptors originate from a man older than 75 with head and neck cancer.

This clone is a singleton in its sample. The CDR3: CASSLWGEGAYGYTF. CDR3 nucleotide sequence: TGTGCCAGCAGCCTCTGGGGTGAGGGGGCATATGGCTACACCTTC. The chain links TRBV7-9 to TRBJ1-2, with 7 bases lining up with TRBD1. V dropped 5 bases and J dropped 5; count of bases not matched to a gene: 11. CDR1 SEHNR and CDR2 FQNEAQ come from the germline V gene (reference sequence). The CDR3 is 15 residues long.

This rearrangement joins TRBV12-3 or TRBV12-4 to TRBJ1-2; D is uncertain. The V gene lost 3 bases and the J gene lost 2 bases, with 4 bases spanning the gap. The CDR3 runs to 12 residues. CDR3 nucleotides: TGTGCCAGCAGTTTTAACAACTATGGCTACACCTTC. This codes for CASSFNNYGYTF.

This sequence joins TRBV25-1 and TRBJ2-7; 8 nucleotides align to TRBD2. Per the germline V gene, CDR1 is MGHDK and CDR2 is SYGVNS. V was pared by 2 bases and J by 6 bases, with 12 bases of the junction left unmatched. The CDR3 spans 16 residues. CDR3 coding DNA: TGTGCCAGCAGTGAAGGGTTTCGAGCGGGAGATCCCGAGCAGTACTTC. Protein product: CASSEGFRAGDPEQYF.

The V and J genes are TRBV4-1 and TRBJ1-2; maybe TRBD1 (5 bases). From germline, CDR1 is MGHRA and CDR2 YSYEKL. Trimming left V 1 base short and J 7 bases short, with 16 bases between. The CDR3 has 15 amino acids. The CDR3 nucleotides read TGCGCCAGCAGCCAAGCCGGGACGGCCACGGGTGGCTACACCTTC. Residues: CASSQAGTATGGYTF.

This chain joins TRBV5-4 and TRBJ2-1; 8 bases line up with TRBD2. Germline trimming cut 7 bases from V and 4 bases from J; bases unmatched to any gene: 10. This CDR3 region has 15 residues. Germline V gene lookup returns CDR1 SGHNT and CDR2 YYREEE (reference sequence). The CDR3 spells CASRRDGGAYNEQFF. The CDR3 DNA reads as TGTGCCAGCCGGCGTGACGGGGGGGCATACAATGAGCAGTTCTTC.

CDR3 sequence: CASSQRGQGENQPQHF. Written as DNA, the CDR3 is TGTGCCAGCAGCCAGCGGGGACAGGGAGAGAATCAGCCCCAGCATTTT. The rearrangement links TRBV3-1 (or the pseudogene TRBV3-2) to TRBJ1-5; 9 nucleotides match TRBD1. Germline values: CDR1 LGHDT, CDR2 YNNKEL (reference sequence). Trimming cost V 3 bases and J 4 bases; bases outside gene matches: 7. This CDR3 comprises 16 residues.

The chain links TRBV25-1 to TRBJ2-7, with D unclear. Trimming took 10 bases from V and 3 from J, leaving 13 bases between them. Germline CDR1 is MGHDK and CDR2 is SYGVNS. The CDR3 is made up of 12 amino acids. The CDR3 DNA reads TGTGCCACCCGCTTAAGTTTCTACGAGCAGTACTTC. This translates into CATRLSFYEQYF.

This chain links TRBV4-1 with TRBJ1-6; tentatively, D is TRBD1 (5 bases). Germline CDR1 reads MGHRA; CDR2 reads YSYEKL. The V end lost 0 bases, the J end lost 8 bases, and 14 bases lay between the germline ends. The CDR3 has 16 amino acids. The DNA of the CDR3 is TGCGCCAGCAGCCAAGAGCGGCCAGGGTTACATTCACCCCTCCACTTT. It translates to CASSQERPGLHSPLHF.

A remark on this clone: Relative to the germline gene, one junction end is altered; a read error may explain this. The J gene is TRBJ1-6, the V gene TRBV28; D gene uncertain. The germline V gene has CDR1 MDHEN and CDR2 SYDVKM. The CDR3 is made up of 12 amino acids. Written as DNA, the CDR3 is TGTGCCAGCAGTTCCTATTATTCACCCCTCCACTTT. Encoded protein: CASSSYYSPLHF.

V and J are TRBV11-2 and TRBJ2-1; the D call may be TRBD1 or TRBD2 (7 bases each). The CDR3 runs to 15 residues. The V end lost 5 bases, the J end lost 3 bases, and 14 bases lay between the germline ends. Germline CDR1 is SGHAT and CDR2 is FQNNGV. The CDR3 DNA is TGTGCCAGCAGCGGCAGGGGGGGAAACTACAATGAGCAGTTCTTC. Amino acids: CASSGRGGNYNEQFF.

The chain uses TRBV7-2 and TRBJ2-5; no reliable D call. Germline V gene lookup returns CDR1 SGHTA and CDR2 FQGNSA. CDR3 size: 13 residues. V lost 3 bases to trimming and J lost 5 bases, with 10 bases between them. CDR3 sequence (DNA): TGTGCCAGCAGCTTCAGTGGGTCCGAGACCCAGTACTTC. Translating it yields CASSFSGSETQYF.

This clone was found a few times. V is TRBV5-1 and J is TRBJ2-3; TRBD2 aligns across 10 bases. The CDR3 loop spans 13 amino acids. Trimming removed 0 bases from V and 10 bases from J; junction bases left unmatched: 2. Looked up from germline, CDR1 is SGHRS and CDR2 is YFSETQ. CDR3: CASSLDTSGAQYF. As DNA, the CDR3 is TGCGCCAGCAGCTTGGACACTAGCGGGGCGCAGTATTTT. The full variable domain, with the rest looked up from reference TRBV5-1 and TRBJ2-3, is KAGVTQTPRYLIKTRGQQVTLSCSPISGHRSVSWYQQTPGQGLQFLFEYFSETQRNKGNFPGRFSGRQFSNSRSEMNVSTLELGDSALYLCASSLDTSGAQYFGPGTRLTVL.

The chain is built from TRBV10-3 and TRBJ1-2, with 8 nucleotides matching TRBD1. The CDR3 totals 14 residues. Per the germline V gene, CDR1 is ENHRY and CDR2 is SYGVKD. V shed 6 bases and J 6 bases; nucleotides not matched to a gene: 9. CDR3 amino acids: CAISATGAVNGYTF. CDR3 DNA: TGTGCCATCAGCGCGACAGGGGCCGTCAATGGCTACACCTTC.

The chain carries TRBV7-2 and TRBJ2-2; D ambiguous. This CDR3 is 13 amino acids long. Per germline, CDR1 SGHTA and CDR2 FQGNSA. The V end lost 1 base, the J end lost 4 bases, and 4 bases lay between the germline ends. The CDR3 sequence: CASSLDFTGELFF. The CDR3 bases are TGTGCCAGCAGCTTAGATTTCACCGGGGAGCTGTTTTTT.

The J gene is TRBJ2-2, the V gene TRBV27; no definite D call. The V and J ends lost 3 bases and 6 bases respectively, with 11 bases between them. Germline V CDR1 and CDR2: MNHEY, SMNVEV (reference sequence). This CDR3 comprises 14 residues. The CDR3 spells CASSFDLISGELFF. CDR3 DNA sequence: TGTGCCAGCAGTTTTGATCTTATCTCCGGGGAGCTGTTTTTT.

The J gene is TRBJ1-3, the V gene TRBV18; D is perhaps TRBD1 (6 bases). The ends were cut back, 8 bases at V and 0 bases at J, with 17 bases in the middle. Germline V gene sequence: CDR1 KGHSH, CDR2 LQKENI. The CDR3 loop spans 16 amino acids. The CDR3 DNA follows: TGTGCCAGCACGCCCGGACAGCCGAGCTCTGGAAACACCATATATTTT. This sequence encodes CASTPGQPSSGNTIYF.

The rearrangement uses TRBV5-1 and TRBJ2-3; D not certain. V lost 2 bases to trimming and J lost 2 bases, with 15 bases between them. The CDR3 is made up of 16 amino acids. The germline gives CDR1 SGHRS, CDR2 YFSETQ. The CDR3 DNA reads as TGCGCCAGCAGCTTCGGACGGAATGAAGCCACAGATACGCAGTATTTT. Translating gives CASSFGRNEATDTQYF. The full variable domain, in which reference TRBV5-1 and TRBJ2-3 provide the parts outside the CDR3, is KAGVTQTPRYLIKTRGQQVTLSCSPISGHRSVSWYQQTPGQGLQFLFEYFSETQRNKGNFPGRFSGRQFSNSRSEMNVSTLELGDSALYLCASSFGRNEATDTQYFGPGTRLTVL.

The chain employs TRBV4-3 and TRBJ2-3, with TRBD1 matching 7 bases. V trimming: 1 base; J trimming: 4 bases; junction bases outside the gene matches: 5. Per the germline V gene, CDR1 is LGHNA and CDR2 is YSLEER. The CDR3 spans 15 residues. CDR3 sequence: CASSQVGGRADTQYF. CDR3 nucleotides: TGCGCCAGCAGCCAAGTAGGGGGCCGAGCAGATACGCAGTATTTT.

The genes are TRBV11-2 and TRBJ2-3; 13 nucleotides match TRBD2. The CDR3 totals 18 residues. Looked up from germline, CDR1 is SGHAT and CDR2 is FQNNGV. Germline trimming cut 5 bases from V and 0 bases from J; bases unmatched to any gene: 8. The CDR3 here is CASSPHRTSGGSTDTQYF. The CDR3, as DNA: TGTGCCAGCAGCCCACATAGGACTAGCGGGGGCAGCACAGATACGCAGTATTTT. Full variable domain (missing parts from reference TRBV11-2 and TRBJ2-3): EAGVAQSPRYKIIEKRQSVAFWCNPISGHATLYWYQQILGQGPKLLIQFQNNGVVDDSQLPKDRFSAERLKGVDSTLKIQPAKLEDSAVYLCASSPHRTSGGSTDTQYFGPGTRLTVL.

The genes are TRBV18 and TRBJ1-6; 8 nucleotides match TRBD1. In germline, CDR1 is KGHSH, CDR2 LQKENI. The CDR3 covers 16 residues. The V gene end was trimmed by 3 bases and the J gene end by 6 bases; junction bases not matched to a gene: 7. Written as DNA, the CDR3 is TGTGCCAGCTCACCCGCGACAGGGGATAGTAATTCACCCCTCCACTTT. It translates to CASSPATGDSNSPLHF.

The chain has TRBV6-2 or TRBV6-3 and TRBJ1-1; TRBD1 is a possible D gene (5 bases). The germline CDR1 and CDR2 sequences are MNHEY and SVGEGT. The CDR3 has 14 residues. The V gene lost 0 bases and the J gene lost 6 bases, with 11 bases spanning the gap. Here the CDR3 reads CASSYSRGGAEAFF. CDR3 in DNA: TGTGCCAGCAGTTACTCCCGGGGAGGGGCTGAAGCTTTCTTT.

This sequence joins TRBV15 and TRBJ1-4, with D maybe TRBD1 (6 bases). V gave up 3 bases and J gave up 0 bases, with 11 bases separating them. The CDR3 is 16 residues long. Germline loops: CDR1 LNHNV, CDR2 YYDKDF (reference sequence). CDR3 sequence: CATSRGGAATNEKLFF. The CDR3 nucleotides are TGTGCCACCAGCAGGGGGGGGGCTGCAACTAATGAAAAACTGTTTTTT. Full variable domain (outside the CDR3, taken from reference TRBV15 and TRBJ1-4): DAMVIQNPRYQVTQFGKPVTLSCSQTLNHNVMYWYQQKSSQAPKLLFHYYDKDFNNEADTPDNFQSRRPNTSFCFLDIRSPGLGDTAMYLCATSRGGAATNEKLFFGSGTQLSVL.

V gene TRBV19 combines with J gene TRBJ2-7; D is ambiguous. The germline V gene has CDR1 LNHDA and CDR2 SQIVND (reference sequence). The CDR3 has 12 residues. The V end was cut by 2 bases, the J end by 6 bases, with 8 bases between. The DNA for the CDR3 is TGTGCCAGTAGTATAAGCTTCGGCGAGCAGTACTTC. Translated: CASSISFGEQYF.

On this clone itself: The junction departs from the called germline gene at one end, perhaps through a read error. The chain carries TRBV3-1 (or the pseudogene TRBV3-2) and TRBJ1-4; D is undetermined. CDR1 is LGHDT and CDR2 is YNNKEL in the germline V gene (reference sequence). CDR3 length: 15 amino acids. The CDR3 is CAGSHHSATNEKLFF. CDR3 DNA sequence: TGTGCCGGCAGCCACCACAGTGCAACTAATGAAAAACTGTTTTTT.

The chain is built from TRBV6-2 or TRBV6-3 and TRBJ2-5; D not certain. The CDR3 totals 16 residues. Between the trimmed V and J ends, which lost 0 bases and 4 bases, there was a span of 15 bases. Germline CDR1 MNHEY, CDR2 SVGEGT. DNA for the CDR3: TGTGCCAGCAGTTACTCGTCATTTACGGAGTCAGAGACCCAGTACTTC. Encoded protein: CASSYSSFTESETQYF.

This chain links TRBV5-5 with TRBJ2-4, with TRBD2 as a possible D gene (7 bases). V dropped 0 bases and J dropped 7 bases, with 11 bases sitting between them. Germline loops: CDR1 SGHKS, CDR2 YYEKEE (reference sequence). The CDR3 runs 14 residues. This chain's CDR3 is CASSLEGGGNIQYF. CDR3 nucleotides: TGTGCCAGCAGCTTGGAAGGGGGAGGGAACATTCAGTACTTC.

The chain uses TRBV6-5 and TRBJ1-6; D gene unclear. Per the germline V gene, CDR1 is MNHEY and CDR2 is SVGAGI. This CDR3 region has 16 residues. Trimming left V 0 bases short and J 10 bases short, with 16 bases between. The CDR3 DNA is TGTGCCAGCAGTTACTCGAGGTCTTTAGGGAGCTCACCCCTCCACTTT. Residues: CASSYSRSLGSSPLHF.

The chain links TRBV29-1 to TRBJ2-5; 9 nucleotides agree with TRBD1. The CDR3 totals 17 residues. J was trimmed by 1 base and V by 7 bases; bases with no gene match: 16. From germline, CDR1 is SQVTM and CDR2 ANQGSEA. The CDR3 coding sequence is TGCAGCGCCGGAGGCGGACAGGGGATTATGGGCCAAGAGACCCAGTACTTC. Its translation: CSAGGGQGIMGQETQYF.

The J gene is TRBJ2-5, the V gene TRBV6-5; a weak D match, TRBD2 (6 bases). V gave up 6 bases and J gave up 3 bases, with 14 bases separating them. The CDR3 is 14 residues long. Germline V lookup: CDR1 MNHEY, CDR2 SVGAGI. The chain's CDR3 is CASSIGTAEETQYF. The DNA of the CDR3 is TGTGCCAGCAGCATTGGGACTGCCGAAGAGACCCAGTACTTC.

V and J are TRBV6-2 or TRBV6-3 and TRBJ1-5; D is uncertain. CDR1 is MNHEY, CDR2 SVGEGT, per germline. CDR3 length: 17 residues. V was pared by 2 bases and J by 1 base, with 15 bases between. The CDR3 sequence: CASSYATAQISNQPQHF. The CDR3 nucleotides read TGTGCCAGCAGTTACGCTACGGCTCAGATCAGCAATCAGCCCCAGCATTTT.

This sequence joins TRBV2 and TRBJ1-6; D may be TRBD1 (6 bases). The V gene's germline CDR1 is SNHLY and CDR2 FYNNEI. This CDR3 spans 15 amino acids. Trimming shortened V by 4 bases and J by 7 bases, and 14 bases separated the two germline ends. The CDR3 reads CASSVRTANNSPLHF. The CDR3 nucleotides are TGTGCCAGCAGTGTCAGGACAGCGAACAATTCACCCCTCCACTTT.

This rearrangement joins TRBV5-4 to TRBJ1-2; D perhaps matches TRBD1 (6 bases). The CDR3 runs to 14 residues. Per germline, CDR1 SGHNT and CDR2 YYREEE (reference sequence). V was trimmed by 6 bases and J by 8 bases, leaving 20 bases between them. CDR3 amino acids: CASNWQGIERGYTF. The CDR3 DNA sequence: TGTGCCAGCAACTGGCAGGGGATAGAAAGGGGCTACACCTTC.